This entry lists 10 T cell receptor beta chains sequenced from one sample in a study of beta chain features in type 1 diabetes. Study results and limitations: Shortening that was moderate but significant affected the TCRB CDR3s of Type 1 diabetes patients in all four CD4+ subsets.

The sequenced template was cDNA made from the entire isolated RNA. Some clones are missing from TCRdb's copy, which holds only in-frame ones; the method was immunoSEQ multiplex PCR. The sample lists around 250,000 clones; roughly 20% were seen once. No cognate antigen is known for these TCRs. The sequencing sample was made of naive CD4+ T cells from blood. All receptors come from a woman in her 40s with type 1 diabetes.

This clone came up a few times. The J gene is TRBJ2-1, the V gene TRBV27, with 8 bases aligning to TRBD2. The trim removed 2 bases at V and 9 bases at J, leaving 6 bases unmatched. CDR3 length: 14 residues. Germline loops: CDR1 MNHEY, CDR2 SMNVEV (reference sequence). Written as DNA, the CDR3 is TGTGCCAGCAGTTTAGGGGGACTAGAGGTTGAGCAGTTCTTC. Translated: CASSLGGLEVEQFF.

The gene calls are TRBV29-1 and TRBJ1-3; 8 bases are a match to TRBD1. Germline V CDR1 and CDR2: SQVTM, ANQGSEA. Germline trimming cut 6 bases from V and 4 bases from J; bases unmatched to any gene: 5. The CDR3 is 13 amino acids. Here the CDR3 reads CSVSTGAGNTIYF. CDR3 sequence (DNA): TGCAGCGTCTCGACAGGGGCCGGAAACACCATATATTTT.

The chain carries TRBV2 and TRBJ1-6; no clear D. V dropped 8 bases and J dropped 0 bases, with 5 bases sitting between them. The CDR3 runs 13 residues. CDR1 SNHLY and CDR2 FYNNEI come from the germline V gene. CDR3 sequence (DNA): TGTGCCAGCCGGAGCTCCTATAATTCACCCCTCCACTTT. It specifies CASRSSYNSPLHF.

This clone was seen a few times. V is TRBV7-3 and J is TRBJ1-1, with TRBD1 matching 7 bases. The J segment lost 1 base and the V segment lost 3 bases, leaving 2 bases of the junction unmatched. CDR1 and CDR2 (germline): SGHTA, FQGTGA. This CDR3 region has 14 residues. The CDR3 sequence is CASSFGQANTEAFF. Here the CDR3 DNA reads TGTGCCAGCAGCTTCGGACAGGCGAACACTGAAGCTTTCTTT.

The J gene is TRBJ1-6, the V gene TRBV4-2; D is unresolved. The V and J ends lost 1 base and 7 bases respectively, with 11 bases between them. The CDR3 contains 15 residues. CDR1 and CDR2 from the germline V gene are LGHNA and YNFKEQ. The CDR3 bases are TGTGCCAGCAGCCAAGCCGTACAGCTGAATTCACCCCTCCACTTT. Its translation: CASSQAVQLNSPLHF.

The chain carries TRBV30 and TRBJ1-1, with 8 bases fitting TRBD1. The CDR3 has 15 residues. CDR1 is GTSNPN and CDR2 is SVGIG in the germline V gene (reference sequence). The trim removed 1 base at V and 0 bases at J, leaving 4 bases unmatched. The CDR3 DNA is TGTGCCTGGAGTGAGGGGGACAGGTTGAACACTGAAGCTTTCTTT. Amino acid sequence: CAWSEGDRLNTEAFF.

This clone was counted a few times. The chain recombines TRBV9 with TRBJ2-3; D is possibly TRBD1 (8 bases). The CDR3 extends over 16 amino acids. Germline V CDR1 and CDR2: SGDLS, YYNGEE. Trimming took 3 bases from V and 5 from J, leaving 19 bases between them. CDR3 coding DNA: TGTGCCAGCAGCGACACAGGGGGGGCAAGTGGAGATACGCAGTATTTT. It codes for CASSDTGGASGDTQYF. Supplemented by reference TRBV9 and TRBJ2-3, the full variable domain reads DSGVTQTPKHLITATGQRVTLRCSPRSGDLSVYWYQQSLDQGLQFLIQYYNGEERAKGNILERFSAQQFPDLHSELNLSSLELGDSALYFCASSDTGGASGDTQYFGPGTRLTVL.

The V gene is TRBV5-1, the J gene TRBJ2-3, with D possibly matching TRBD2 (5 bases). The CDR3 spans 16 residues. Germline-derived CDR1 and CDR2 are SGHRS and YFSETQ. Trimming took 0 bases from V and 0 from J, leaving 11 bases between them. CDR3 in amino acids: CASSLESGASTDTQYF. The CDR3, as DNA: TGCGCCAGCAGCTTGGAAAGCGGAGCTAGCACAGATACGCAGTATTTT. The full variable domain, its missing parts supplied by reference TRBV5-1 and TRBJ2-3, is KAGVTQTPRYLIKTRGQQVTLSCSPISGHRSVSWYQQTPGQGLQFLFEYFSETQRNKGNFPGRFSGRQFSNSRSEMNVSTLELGDSALYLCASSLESGASTDTQYFGPGTRLTVL.

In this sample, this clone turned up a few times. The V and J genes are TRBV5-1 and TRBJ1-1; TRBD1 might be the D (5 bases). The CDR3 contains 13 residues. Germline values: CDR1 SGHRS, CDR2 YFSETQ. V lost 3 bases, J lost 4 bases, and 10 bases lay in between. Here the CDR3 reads CASSSQDGTEAFF. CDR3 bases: TGCGCCAGCAGCTCACAGGACGGCACTGAAGCTTTCTTT.

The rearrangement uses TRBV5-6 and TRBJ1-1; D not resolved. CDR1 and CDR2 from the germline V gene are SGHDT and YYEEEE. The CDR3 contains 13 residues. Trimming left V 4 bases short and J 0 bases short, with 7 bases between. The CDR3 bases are TGTGCCAGCAGCCCGACTATGAACACTGAAGCTTTCTTT. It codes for CASSPTMNTEAFF. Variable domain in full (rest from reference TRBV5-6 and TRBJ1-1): DAGVTQSPTHLIKTRGQQVTLRCSPKSGHDTVSWYQQALGQGPQFIFQYYEEEERQRGNFPDRFSGHQFPNYSSELNVNALLLGDSALYLCASSPTMNTEAFFGQGTRLTVV.